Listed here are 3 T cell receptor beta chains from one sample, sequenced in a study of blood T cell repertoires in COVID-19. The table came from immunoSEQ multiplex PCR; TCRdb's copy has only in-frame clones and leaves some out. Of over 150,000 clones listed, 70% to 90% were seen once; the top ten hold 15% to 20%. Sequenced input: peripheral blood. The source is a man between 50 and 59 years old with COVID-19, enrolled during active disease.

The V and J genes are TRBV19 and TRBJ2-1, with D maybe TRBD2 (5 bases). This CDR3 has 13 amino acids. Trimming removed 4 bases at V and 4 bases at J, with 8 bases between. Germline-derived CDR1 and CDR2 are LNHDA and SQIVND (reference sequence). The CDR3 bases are TGTGCCAGTAGTACCGGGATTTACAATGAGCAGTTCTTC. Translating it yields CASSTGIYNEQFF.

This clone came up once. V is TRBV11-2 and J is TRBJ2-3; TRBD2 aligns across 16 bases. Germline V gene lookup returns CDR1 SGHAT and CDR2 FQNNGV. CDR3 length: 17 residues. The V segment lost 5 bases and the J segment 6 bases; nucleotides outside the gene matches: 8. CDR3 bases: TGTGCCAGCAGCCCCGGGACTAGCGGGAGGGCCTGGGATACGCAGTATTTT. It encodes CASSPGTSGRAWDTQYF.

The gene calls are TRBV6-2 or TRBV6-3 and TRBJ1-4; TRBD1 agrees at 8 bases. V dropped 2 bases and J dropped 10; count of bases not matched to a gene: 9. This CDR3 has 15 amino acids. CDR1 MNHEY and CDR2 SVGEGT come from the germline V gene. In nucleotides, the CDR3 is TGTGCCAGCAGTTACACCCGGACAGGGATTGGAAAACTGTTTTTT. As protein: CASSYTRTGIGKLFF.